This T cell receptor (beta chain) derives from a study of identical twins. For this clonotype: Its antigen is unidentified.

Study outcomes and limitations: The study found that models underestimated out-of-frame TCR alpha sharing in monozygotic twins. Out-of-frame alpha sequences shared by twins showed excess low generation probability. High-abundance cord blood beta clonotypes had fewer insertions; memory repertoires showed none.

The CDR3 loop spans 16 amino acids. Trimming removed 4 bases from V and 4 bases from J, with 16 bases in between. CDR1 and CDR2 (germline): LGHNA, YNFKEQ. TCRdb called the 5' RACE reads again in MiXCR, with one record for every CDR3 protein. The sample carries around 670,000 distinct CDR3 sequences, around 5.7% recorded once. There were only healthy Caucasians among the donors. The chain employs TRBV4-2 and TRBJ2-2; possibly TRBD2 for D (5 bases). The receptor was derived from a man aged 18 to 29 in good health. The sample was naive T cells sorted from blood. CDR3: CASSPGNGYRTGELFF. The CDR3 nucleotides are TGTGCCAGCAGCCCGGGAAACGGGTATCGCACCGGGGAGCTGTTTTTT.